This is a list of T cell receptor beta chains from one sample in a study of T cell responses to AZD1222 COVID-19 vaccine. Produced via immunoSEQ multiplex PCR; TCRdb's table is partial and in-frame only. The sample has some 150,000 clones, about nine tenths seen once; the top ten hold over 1.5%. The sequences come from peripheral blood, collected on day 0 of AZD1222 vaccination. The receptors derive from an adult in good health. Each CDR3 is given with its conserved first and last residue. Each record gives: CDR3 protein, CDR3 DNA, V gene, clone size, D gene, J gene, CDR3 length. D genes are given only for firm matches. Size values are once, few and many counts, or a class for expanded clones, and some rows have none.

CASSMGTAGNTIYF,TGTGCCAGTAGTATGGGGACGGCTGGAAACACCATATATTTT,TRBV19,.,.,TRBJ1-3,14
CASSGTRQETQYF,TGTGCCAGCAGCGGGACAAGACAAGAGACCCAGTACTTC,TRBV12-3/TRBV12-4,.,.,TRBJ2-5,13
CAWSVGGTGTEAFF,TGTGCCTGGAGTGTCGGGGGGACAGGCACTGAAGCTTTCTTT,TRBV30,.,TRBD1,TRBJ1-1,14
CASIGSISGNTIYF,TGTGCCAGCATAGGGAGTATATCTGGAAACACCATATATTTT,TRBV2,.,.,TRBJ1-3,14
CASRSAGVSVEQYF,TGTGCCAGCAGATCGGCGGGGGTGTCGGTGGAGCAGTACTTC,TRBV28,.,TRBD2,TRBJ2-7,14
CASSSVTGNTEAFF,TGTGCCAGCAGCTCCGTGACAGGGAACACTGAAGCTTTCTTT,TRBV7-9,.,.,TRBJ1-1,14
CASSGTGRSGYTF,TGTGCCAGCAGTGGGACAGGGAGAAGTGGCTACACCTTC,TRBV12-3/TRBV12-4,.,TRBD1,TRBJ1-2,13
CSVRSTGNYGYTF,TGCAGCGTTCGCTCGACAGGAAACTATGGCTACACCTTC,TRBV29-1,.,.,TRBJ1-2,13
CASSQDSRAGDSVGSYNEQFF,TGTGCCAGCAGCCAAGATTCGCGAGCGGGAGATTCCGTGGGGTCCTACAATGAGCAGTTCTTC,TRBV3-1/TRBV3-2,.,TRBD2,TRBJ2-1,21
CASRGQTIIADTQYF,TGTGCCAGCAGAGGACAGACTATTATCGCAGATACGCAGTATTTT,TRBV25-1,.,.,TRBJ2-3,15
CASSQSRRGTSTDTQYF,TGCGCCAGCAGCCAAAGTCGTCGCGGGACTAGCACAGATACGCAGTATTTT,TRBV4-1,.,.,TRBJ2-3,17
CASRHHRGTGLAKNIQYF,TGTGCCAGCAGGCACCACAGGGGGACAGGGTTAGCCAAAAACATTCAGTACTTC,TRBV28,.,TRBD1,TRBJ2-4,18
CASSHTGGGTEAFF,TGTGCCAGCAGCCATACCGGAGGGGGGACTGAAGCTTTCTTT,TRBV3-1/TRBV3-2,.,.,TRBJ1-1,14
CASTTGGLAGEAIQYF,TGTGCCAGTACTACAGGGGGACTAGCGGGAGAGGCCATTCAGTACTTC,TRBV19,.,TRBD2,TRBJ2-4,16
CASSGPGQGAKNTGELFF,TGTGCCAGCAGCGGTCCGGGACAGGGGGCCAAGAACACCGGGGAGCTGTTTTTT,TRBV9,.,TRBD1,TRBJ2-2,18
CASSLAASSGNTIYF,TGCGCCAGCAGCTTGGCCGCTAGCTCTGGAAACACCATATATTTT,TRBV5-1,.,.,TRBJ1-3,15
CASNPVGGRWETQYF,TGTGCCAGCAACCCCGTGGGGGGGCGCTGGGAGACCCAGTACTTC,TRBV5-6,.,.,TRBJ2-5,15
CASNRNREPYEQYF,TGTGCCAGCAATCGTAACAGGGAACCCTACGAGCAGTACTTC,TRBV6-5,.,.,TRBJ2-7,14
CATSDSRQLNYGYTF,TGTGCCACCAGTGATTCCCGACAATTAAACTATGGCTACACCTTC,TRBV24-1,.,.,TRBJ1-2,15
CASSVGVAKGTGANVLTF,TGTGCCAGCAGCGTAGGTGTGGCAAAGGGAACTGGGGCCAACGTCCTGACTTTC,TRBV9,.,.,TRBJ2-6,18
CASSQETGGYYGYTF,TGTGCCAGCAGCCAAGAAACAGGGGGATACTATGGCTACACCTTC,TRBV4-2,once,TRBD1,TRBJ1-2,15
CASSTNRKHSYEQYF,TGTGCCAGCAGCACTAACAGAAAACACTCCTACGAGCAGTACTTC,TRBV21-1,few,.,TRBJ2-7,15